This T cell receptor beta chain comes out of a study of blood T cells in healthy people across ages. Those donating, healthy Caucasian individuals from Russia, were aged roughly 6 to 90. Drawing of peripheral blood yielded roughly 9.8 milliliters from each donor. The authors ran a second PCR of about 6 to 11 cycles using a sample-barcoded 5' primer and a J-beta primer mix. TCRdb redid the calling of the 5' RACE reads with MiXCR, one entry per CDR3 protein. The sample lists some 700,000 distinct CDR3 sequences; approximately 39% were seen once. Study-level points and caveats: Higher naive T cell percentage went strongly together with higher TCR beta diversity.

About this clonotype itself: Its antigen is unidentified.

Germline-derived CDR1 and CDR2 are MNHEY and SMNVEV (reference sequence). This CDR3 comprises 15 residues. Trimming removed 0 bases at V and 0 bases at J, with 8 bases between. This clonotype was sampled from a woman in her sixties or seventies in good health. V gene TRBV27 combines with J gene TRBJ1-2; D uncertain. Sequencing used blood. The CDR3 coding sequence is TGTGCCAGCAGTTTATCCGAGGGATCTAACTATGGCTACACCTTC. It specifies CASSLSEGSNYGYTF.